What follows is one TCR beta chain and its context. The sample comes from a study of blood T cell repertoires in COVID-19. As for the study in general: The samples span acute and convalescent COVID-19 from the United States, Italy and Spain.

Authors' data handling: Reference gene primer amplification gave estimated nucleated cell counts. TCRdb's table, derived via immunoSEQ multiplex PCR, lists solely in-frame clones and lacks some. That table supplies the V and J calls and clone size; D and trimming were determined from the DNA. The sample lists about 120,000 clones; about 89% were seen once. V dropped 6 bases and J dropped 4 bases, with 13 bases sitting between them. Germline CDR1 is MNHNY and CDR2 is SVGAGI (reference sequence). CDR3 length: 14 amino acids. The rearrangement links TRBV6-6 to TRBJ1-5; a possible D gene is TRBD1 (5 bases). Sequencing input: peripheral blood. The clonotype comes from a woman in her 70s with acute or convalescent COVID-19. CDR3: CASSPGGVNQPQHF. The DNA for the CDR3 is TGTGCCAGCAGCCCTGGAGGGGTAAATCAGCCCCAGCATTTT.